This TCR beta chain was found in a study of T cells in Graves' hyperthyroidism and ophthalmopathy. Among ophthalmopathy patients, the Clinical Activity Score reached at least 3, the NOSPECS grade reached at least 4, and duration remained under 3 months. Researchers took RNA transcripts and amplified the TCR beta CDR3 regions from them. RT-PCR in the first round (using the HTBI primer set) targeted the TCR CDR3. TCRdb processed the multiplex PCR reads anew with MiXCR; each CDR3 protein has one entry. The sample contains approximately 430,000 distinct CDR3 sequences, under 15% of which appear only once. CDR1 is LNHDA and CDR2 is SQIVND in the germline V gene (reference sequence). This CDR3 comprises 14 residues. V dropped 9 bases and J dropped 0 bases, with 9 bases sitting between them.

The sequence was obtained from a man younger than 35 with Graves' ophthalmopathy. Sequencing used blood. The chain combines TRBV19 with TRBJ1-6, with no clear D. CDR3 sequence (DNA): TGTGCCAGCCTTAGGAGCTCCTATAATTCACCCCTCCACTTT. Its translation is CASLRSSYNSPLHF.